This T cell receptor beta chain was captured in a study of cytotoxic CD8 clonotypes in ibrutinib-treated CLL. Study in general: The study included roughly 10 relapsed/refractory and under 16 treatment-naive patients; approximately 17 had IGHV unmutated disease.

Germline CDR1 and CDR2: SGHDN and FVKESK. This CDR3 is 16 amino acids long. J was trimmed by 7 bases and V by 4 bases; bases with no gene match: 8. About 1.8 micrograms of genomic DNA came from cryopreserved PBMCs for TCR beta libraries. The data were produced by immunoSEQ multiplex PCR, yet TCRdb's version contains in-frame clones alone and is incomplete. Altogether 60,000 to 70,000 clones are present, 57% being singletons, with the ten largest covering about 14%. This clone showed up just a few times. The J gene is TRBJ1-6, the V gene TRBV14; 9 bases fit TRBD1. This TCR was recovered from a human donor with chronic lymphocytic leukemia. The material was PBMCs, obtained after 12 months of ibrutinib treatment. The CDR3 reads CASSPGTGFGNSPLHF. The CDR3 DNA reads as TGTGCCAGCAGCCCCGGGACAGGGTTTGGGAATTCACCCCTCCACTTT.